A single TCR beta chain is shown here with its context. This sample is part of a study of blood T cell repertoires in COVID-19. As for the study in general: Acute-phase and convalescent COVID-19 samples originated in the United States, Italy and Spain. T cells, B-cell-depleted T cells, or PBMCs provided the cDNA or gDNA that served as material.

This CDR3 has 13 residues. CDR1 and CDR2 from the germline V gene are SGHDN and FVKESK. With 3 bases removed from V and 0 bases from J, the gap between germline ends came to 5 bases. As originally analysed: How many nucleated cells were present was estimated from reference gene primer amplification. Clones were read by immunoSEQ multiplex PCR, and TCRdb kept only the in-frame ones, dropping some. V, J and clone size reflect that table, while D and trimming were determined from the DNA. The sample consists of 310,000 or so clones, almost 90% of them appearing once. V and J are TRBV14 and TRBJ1-1; D gene uncertain. The sequence was obtained from a woman between 25 and 40 years old with COVID-19, enrolled during active disease. The sequencing input was peripheral blood. Here the CDR3 reads CASSQGMNTEAFF. The CDR3 DNA is TGTGCCAGCAGCCAGGGCATGAACACTGAAGCTTTCTTT.